Below are 23 T cell receptor beta chains sequenced from a single sample in a study of post-analysis software for immune sequencing data. The library was made from cDNA and included unique molecular identifiers. One entry per CDR3 protein results from TCRdb running MiXCR on the PCR reads. This sample has about 770,000 distinct CDR3 sequences, with about half found just once. Their antigen targets remain unknown. Study-level points and caveats: A few TRBV segments (TRBV5-6, TRBV5-1 and TRBV20-1 among them) occurred more frequently in patients than in controls.

Sequenced material: blood. The receptors originated from a girl between 10 and 17 years old with multiple sclerosis.

V is TRBV20-1 and J is TRBJ2-7; 8 bases are a match to TRBD1. The end of the DNA aligns better with TRBJ2-5, so the J call may be wrong. The CDR3 contains 14 residues. The germline V gene encodes CDR1 DFQATT and CDR2 SNEGSKA (reference sequence). CDR3 DNA: TGCAGTGCATCCGACAGGGGCAAAGGAGAGACCCAGTACTTC. It is translated as CSASDRGKGETQYF.

The chain employs TRBV27 and TRBJ1-2; D gene unclear. V was clipped by 5 bases and J by 8 bases, with 24 bases between them. This CDR3 comprises 16 residues. Germline V lookup: CDR1 MNHEY, CDR2 SMNVEV (reference sequence). The CDR3 loop is CASSPSSGPPAGGYTF. The CDR3 bases are TGTGCCAGCAGTCCCTCCTCCGGTCCCCCCGCGGGGGGCTACACCTTC.

This rearrangement joins TRBV7-2 to TRBJ2-1; possible D gene TRBD2, 6 bases. Germline V lookup: CDR1 SGHTA, CDR2 FQGNSA. The CDR3 is 14 amino acids. The V and J ends lost 4 bases and 6 bases respectively, with 13 bases between them. DNA of the CDR3: TGTGCCAGCAGCTCTAGCGTAACGGCCAATGAGCAGTTCTTC. Its translation: CASSSSVTANEQFF.

The chain couples TRBV7-2 to TRBJ2-7; D perhaps matches TRBD2 (6 bases). This CDR3 contains 14 residues. The germline V gene has CDR1 SGHTA and CDR2 FQGNSA. With 5 bases removed from V and 4 bases from J, the gap between germline ends came to 15 bases. The CDR3 DNA follows: TGTGCCAGCAGCCCGCCGGGACTTTCATACGAGCAGTACTTC. It translates to CASSPPGLSYEQYF. Full variable domain (missing parts from reference TRBV7-2 and TRBJ2-7): GAGVSQSPSNKVTEKGKDVELRCDPISGHTALYWYRQSLGQGLEFLIYFQGNSAPDKSGLPSDRFSAERTGGSVSTLTIQRTQQEDSAVYLCASSPPGLSYEQYFGPGTRLTVT.

The rearrangement links TRBV27 to TRBJ2-7; maybe TRBD1 (6 bases). The J call may not be correct, given that the DNA end is closer to TRBJ2-5. Looked up from germline, CDR1 is MNHEY and CDR2 is SMNVEV (reference sequence). The CDR3 runs 14 residues. CDR3 DNA: TGTGCCAGCAGTTCGTGGGGGCGCGACGAGACCCAGTACTTC. Protein sequence: CASSSWGRDETQYF.

In this sample, this clonotype turned up a few times. The chain combines TRBV29-1 with TRBJ2-5; 8 bases align to TRBD1. CDR1 is SQVTM and CDR2 is ANQGSEA in the germline V gene. The CDR3 sequence is 13 residues long. J was trimmed by 6 bases and V by 4 bases; bases with no gene match: 7. The CDR3 DNA follows: TGCAGCGTTGGACAGGGGTCGGATCAGACCCAGTACTTC. Translated, it gives CSVGQGSDQTQYF.

The chain couples TRBV3-1 to TRBJ2-7, with 8 bases aligning to TRBD2. Gene TRBJ2-5 matches the end of the DNA better, so the J call may be wrong. CDR1 is LGHDT and CDR2 is YNNKEL in the germline V gene (reference sequence). This CDR3 has 14 amino acids. The CDR3 DNA sequence: TGTGCCAGCGTTAGCGGGAAAATCCCCGGGACCCAGTACTTC. Translating it yields CASVSGKIPGTQYF.

The chain is built from TRBV30 and TRBJ2-3, with a weak D call TRBD2 (5 bases). Germline V gene data show CDR1 as GTSNPN and CDR2 as SVGIG (reference sequence). Trimming cost V 3 bases and J 0 bases, with 19 bases left between them. CDR3 size: 17 residues. The DNA of the CDR3 is TGTGCCTGGAGCATAAGAAGGACTTTTGGGAGCACAGATACGCAGTATTTT. As protein: CAWSIRRTFGSTDTQYF.

This clonotype was observed a few times. The chain recombines TRBV6-2 or TRBV6-3 with TRBJ2-1; perhaps TRBD1 as D (6 bases). Germline V gene sequence: CDR1 MNHEY, CDR2 SVGEGT. V was shortened by 3 bases and J by 8 bases, with 14 bases between the two germline ends. There are 14 residues in the CDR3. The CDR3: CASSYEIRGDEQFF. The CDR3 DNA is TGTGCCAGCAGTTATGAGATCAGGGGCGATGAGCAGTTCTTC.

This clonotype came up many times. This chain links TRBV20-1 with TRBJ2-3; D is unclear. The CDR3 runs 16 residues. With 1 base removed from V and 6 bases from J, the gap between germline ends came to 20 bases. Germline V gene sequence: CDR1 DFQATT, CDR2 SNEGSKA (reference sequence). In DNA, the CDR3 is TGCAGTGCTAGAGGGAAGTCAACGGTCGCGCTCGATACGCAGTATTTT. Translated, it gives CSARGKSTVALDTQYF.

A word on this clonotype: A read error may account for a junction end that differs from germline. The J gene is TRBJ2-7, the V gene TRBV28, with unresolved D. Germline CDR1 is MDHEN and CDR2 is SYDVKM. CDR3 length: 11 amino acids. CDR3 nucleotide sequence: TGTGCCCGCAGTTCCAGATGGGAGCAGTACTTC. Its translation: CARSSRWEQYF.

The CDR3 bases are TGTGCCAGCATGAGGACGGTGAACACTGAAGCTTTCTTT. Amino acids: CASMRTVNTEAFF. The chain employs TRBV6-2 or TRBV6-3 and TRBJ1-1, with D unresolved. Germline CDR1 MNHEY, CDR2 SVGEGT. This CDR3 is built from 13 residues. The V and J ends lost 7 bases and 0 bases respectively, with 9 bases between them.

This clonotype has only a few counts. DNA of the CDR3: TGTGCCAGCAGCCAATCGGTCGAGACCCAGTACTTC. Translating gives CASSQSVETQYF. The gene calls are TRBV3-1 and TRBJ2-5, with D unresolved. In germline, CDR1 is LGHDT, CDR2 YNNKEL (reference sequence). The CDR3 length is 12 residues. The V end was cut by 2 bases, the J end by 5 bases, with 6 bases between.

This clonotype was recorded a few times. The chain's CDR3 is CSARGWRELAGDEQYF. The CDR3 bases are TGCAGTGCTAGAGGTTGGCGGGAACTAGCGGGGGACGAGCAGTACTTC. This chain uses TRBV20-1 with TRBJ2-5, with 11 bases aligning to TRBD2. The end of the DNA aligns better with TRBJ2-7, so the J call may be wrong. The germline gives CDR1 DFQATT, CDR2 SNEGSKA (reference sequence). The CDR3 has 16 residues.

The J gene is TRBJ1-1, the V gene TRBV6-2 or TRBV6-3; D remains ambiguous. The CDR3 runs 15 residues. Germline V CDR1 and CDR2: MNHEY, SVGEGT. Trimming pared 2 bases from V and 5 bases from J, leaving 15 bases between. The CDR3 bases are TGTGCCAGCAGTTACGCCCCGGGGTTGGGAACTGAAGCTTTCTTT. It yields the protein CASSYAPGLGTEAFF.

V and J are TRBV20-1 and TRBJ2-4, with TRBD1 matching over 8 bases. CDR3 length: 12 amino acids. J gave up 15 bases and V 6 bases, and 13 bases lay outside the gene matches. Germline V gene lookup returns CDR1 DFQATT and CDR2 SNEGSKA (reference sequence). CDR3 residues: CSATRDRRQWYF. The CDR3 bases are TGCAGTGCAACCCGGGACAGGAGGCAGTGGTACTTC.

The genes are TRBV28 and TRBJ2-3; D is unclear. The germline gives CDR1 MDHEN, CDR2 SYDVKM. Trimming stripped 1 base from V and 7 bases from J, with 6 bases between. The CDR3 is 12 amino acids. CDR3 sequence: CASSLSRNTQYF. The DNA of the CDR3 is TGTGCCAGCAGTTTATCGCGGAATACGCAGTATTTT.

This clonotype was counted only a few times. This sequence joins TRBV12-3 or TRBV12-4 and TRBJ2-1, with 9 bases fitting TRBD2. The V segment lost 7 bases and the J segment 7 bases; nucleotides outside the gene matches: 8. The CDR3 contains 14 residues. The CDR3 bases are TGTGCCAGCACCGACGGACTAGCGAGGAATGAGCAGTTCTTC. This translates into CASTDGLARNEQFF.

The V gene is TRBV4-3, the J gene TRBJ1-2, with 8 bases identical to TRBD1. CDR1 LGHNA and CDR2 YSLEER come from the germline V gene. The junction had 9 bases not matched to a gene; V was cut back by 1 base and J by 8 bases. The CDR3 totals 15 residues. CDR3 amino acids: CASSQVRGTGDGYTF. In nucleotides, the CDR3 is TGCGCCAGCAGCCAAGTCCGTGGGACAGGTGACGGCTACACCTTC.

This clonotype appeared a few times. The rearrangement links TRBV5-5 to TRBJ2-7; the match to TRBD1 covers 7 bases. The CDR3 covers 13 residues. CDR1 and CDR2 from the germline V gene are SGHKS and YYEKEE (reference sequence). Trimming took 3 bases from V and 3 from J; bases not matched to a gene: 3. The CDR3 spells CASSWGQFYEQYF. CDR3 bases: TGTGCCAGCAGCTGGGGACAGTTCTACGAGCAGTACTTC.

Of note for this clonotype: Being one base from a much bigger clone, this may be a read error. V is TRBV5-6 and J is TRBJ2-3; maybe TRBD2 (6 bases). Germline V gene data show CDR1 as SGHDT and CDR2 as YYEEEE. The CDR3 has 16 amino acids. CDR3 in DNA: TGTACCAGCACCCTCGCTAATCCGGAGGGGACAGATACGCAGTATTTT. Amino acids: CTSTLANPEGTDTQYF.

This clonotype was picked up a small number of times. The gene calls are TRBV5-8 and TRBJ2-1; perhaps TRBD2 as D (6 bases). The CDR3 runs 14 residues. V was pared by 6 bases and J by 4 bases, with 14 bases between. Per the germline V gene, CDR1 is SGHTS and CDR2 is YDEGEE. The chain's CDR3 is CASIGLPPYNEQFF. In DNA form, the CDR3 reads TGTGCCAGCATCGGACTACCGCCTTACAATGAGCAGTTCTTC.

This clonotype showed up just a few times. The chain carries TRBV20-1 and TRBJ2-4, with D unclear. V lost 5 bases, J lost 0 bases, and 11 bases lay in between. CDR3 length equals 14 residues. Germline V CDR1 and CDR2: DFQATT, SNEGSKA (reference sequence). CDR3 loop: CSAGSILAKNIQYF. The CDR3 DNA sequence: TGCAGTGCTGGTTCTATTCTAGCCAAAAACATTCAGTACTTC.